This entry concerns a single TCR beta chain. TCRdb keeps only in-frame clones here, not all; method: immunoSEQ multiplex PCR. The data contain roughly 200,000 clones, 90% to 95% of them seen just once; the ten biggest clones take up roughly 1.6%. The CDR3 has 13 residues. Germline assignment: CDR1 LNHNV and CDR2 YYDKDF (reference sequence). V was trimmed by 0 bases and J by 4 bases, leaving 6 bases between them. The data belong to a study of control samples from healthy donors and cancer patients. Material: blood. This TCR came from a man aged 45 to 65 in good health. V usage is TRBV15 and J usage is TRBJ1-1; perhaps TRBD1 as D (5 bases). The CDR3, as DNA: TGTGCCACCAGCAGAGATCAGGGCACTGAAGCTTTCTTT. Translation gives CATSRDQGTEAFF.